This T cell receptor beta chain is drawn from a study of T cell repertoires in cytomegalovirus infection. Study in general: CMV epitopes in the study were HLA-C-restricted (recently identified) and HLA-B-restricted (well studied). From public TCR beta signatures came an indication of both CMV infection and matching HLA type.

One entry per CDR3 protein, called by TCRdb with MiXCR from the reads. The sample includes hundreds of thousands of distinct CDR3 sequences, under 55% of them seen just once. This clonotype was counted at least ten times. Its antigen is not identified. The study, taken as a whole, reports: HLA-C-restricted CMV clonotypes gave the most frequent clonotype in two of eight donors. Accumulated public TCR beta family frequency recognized individuals carrying CMV together with the relevant HLA.

After removal of 5 bases from V and 4 bases from J, the junction contained 4 bases not matched to a gene. The CDR3 is 14 amino acids. Germline values: CDR1 SGHVS, CDR2 FNYEAQ. The origin of this receptor is a human donor in good health (CMV status not recorded). Some clones in this sample may be carry-over from other donors' samples. The chain joins TRBV7-6 to TRBJ2-7; 11 bases align to TRBD2. The sequenced sample was cultured PBMCs, obtained from culture after CMV antigen stimulation. CDR3 coding DNA: TGTGCCAGCAGCCAAATAGCGGGAGGGTACGAGCAGTACTTC. This codes for CASSQIAGGYEQYF. The whole variable domain, filled in from reference TRBV7-6 and TRBJ2-7, reads GAGVSQSPRYKVTKRGQDVALRCDPISGHVSLYWYRQALGQGPEFLTYFNYEAQQDKSGLPNDRFSAERPEGSISTLTIQRTEQRDSAMYRCASSQIAGGYEQYFGPGTRLTVT.